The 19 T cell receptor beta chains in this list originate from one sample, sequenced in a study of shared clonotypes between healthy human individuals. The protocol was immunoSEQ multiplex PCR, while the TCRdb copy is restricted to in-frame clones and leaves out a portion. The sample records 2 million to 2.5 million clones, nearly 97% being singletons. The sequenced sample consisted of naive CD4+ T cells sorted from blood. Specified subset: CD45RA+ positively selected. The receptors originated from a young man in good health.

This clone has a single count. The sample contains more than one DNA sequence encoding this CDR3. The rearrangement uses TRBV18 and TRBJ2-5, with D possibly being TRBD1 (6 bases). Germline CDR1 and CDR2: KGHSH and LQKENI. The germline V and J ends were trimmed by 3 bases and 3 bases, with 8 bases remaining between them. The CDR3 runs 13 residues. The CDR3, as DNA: TGTGCCAGCTCACCGCGGACAGAAGAGACCCAGTACTTC. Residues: CASSPRTEETQYF.

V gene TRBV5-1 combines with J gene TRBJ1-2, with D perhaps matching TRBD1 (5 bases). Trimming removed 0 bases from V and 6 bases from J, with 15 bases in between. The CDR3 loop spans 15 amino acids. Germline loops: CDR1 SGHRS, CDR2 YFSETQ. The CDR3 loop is CASSLEPLTVNGYTF. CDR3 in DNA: TGCGCCAGCAGCTTGGAGCCCTTGACAGTCAATGGCTACACCTTC. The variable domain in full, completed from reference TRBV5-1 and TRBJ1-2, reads KAGVTQTPRYLIKTRGQQVTLSCSPISGHRSVSWYQQTPGQGLQFLFEYFSETQRNKGNFPGRFSGRQFSNSRSEMNVSTLELGDSALYLCASSLEPLTVNGYTFGSGTRLTVV.

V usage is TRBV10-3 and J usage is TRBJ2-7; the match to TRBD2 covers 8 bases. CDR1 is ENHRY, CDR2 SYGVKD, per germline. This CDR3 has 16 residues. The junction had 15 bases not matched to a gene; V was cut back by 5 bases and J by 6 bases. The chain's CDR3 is CAISSVGGGPEGEQYF. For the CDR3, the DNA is TGTGCCATCAGTTCGGTTGGCGGGGGGCCGGAGGGCGAGCAGTACTTC.

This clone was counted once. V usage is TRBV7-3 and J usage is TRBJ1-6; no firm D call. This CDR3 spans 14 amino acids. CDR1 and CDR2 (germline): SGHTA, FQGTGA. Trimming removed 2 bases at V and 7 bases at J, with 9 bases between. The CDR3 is CASSLSAGNSPLHF. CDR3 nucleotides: TGTGCCAGCAGCTTATCTGCGGGCAATTCACCCCTCCACTTT.

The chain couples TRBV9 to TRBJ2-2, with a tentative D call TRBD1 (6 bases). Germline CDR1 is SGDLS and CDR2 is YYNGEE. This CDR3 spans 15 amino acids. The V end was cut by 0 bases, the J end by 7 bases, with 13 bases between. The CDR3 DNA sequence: TGTGCCAGCAGCGTAGGCCCAGGGGAGAACGGGGAGCTGTTTTTT. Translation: CASSVGPGENGELFF.

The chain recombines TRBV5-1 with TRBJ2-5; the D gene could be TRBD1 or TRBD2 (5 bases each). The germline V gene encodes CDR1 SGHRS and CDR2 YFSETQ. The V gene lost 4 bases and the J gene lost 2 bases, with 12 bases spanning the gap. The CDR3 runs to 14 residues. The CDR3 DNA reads TGCGCCAGCAGCAAAAACTGGGGGCAAGAGACCCAGTACTTC. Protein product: CASSKNWGQETQYF. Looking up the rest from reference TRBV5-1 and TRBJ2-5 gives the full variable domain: KAGVTQTPRYLIKTRGQQVTLSCSPISGHRSVSWYQQTPGQGLQFLFEYFSETQRNKGNFPGRFSGRQFSNSRSEMNVSTLELGDSALYLCASSKNWGQETQYFGPGTRLLVL.

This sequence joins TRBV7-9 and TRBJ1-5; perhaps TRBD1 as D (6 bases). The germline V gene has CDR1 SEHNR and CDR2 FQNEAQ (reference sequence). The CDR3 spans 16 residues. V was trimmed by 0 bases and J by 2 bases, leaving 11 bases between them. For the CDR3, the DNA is TGTGCCAGCAGCTTAGCGCAGGGGACTGGCAATCAGCCCCAGCATTTT. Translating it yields CASSLAQGTGNQPQHF. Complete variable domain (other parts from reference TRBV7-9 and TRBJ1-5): DTGVSQNPRHKITKRGQNVTFRCDPISEHNRLYWYRQTLGQGPEFLTYFQNEAQLEKSRLLSDRFSAERPKGSFSTLEIQRTEQGDSAMYLCASSLAQGTGNQPQHFGDGTRLSIL.

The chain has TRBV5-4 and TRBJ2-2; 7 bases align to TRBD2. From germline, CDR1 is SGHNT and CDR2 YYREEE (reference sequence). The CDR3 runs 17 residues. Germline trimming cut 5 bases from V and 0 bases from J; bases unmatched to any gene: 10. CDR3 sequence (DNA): TGTGCCAGCAGTAGTATCACTAGCGCCTCGAACACCGGGGAGCTGTTTTTT. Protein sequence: CASSSITSASNTGELFF.

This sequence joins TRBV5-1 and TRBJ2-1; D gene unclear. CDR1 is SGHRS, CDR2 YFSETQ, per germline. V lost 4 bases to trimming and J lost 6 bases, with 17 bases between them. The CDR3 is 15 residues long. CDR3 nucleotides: TGCGCCAGCAGCGACCGACTTAGAGCCTCCAATGAGCAGTTCTTC. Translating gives CASSDRLRASNEQFF.

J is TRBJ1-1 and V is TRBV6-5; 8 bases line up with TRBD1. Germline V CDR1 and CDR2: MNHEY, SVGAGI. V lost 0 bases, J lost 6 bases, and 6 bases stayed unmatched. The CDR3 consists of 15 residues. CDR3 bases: TGTGCCAGCAGTTACTCTGAGACAGGGGTTGCTGAAGCTTTCTTT. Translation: CASSYSETGVAEAFF.

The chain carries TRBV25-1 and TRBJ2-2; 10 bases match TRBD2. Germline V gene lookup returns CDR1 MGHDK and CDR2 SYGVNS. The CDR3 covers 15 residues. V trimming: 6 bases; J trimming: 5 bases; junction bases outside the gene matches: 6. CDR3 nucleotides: TGTGCCAGCAGGGCTAGCGGGAGTGCAACCGGGGAGCTGTTTTTT. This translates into CASRASGSATGELFF.

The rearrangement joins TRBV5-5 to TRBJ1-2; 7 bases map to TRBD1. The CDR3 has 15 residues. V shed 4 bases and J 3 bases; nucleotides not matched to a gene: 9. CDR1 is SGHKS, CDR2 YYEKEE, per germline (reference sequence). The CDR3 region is CASSVQDRVDYGYTF. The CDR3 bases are TGTGCCAGCAGCGTACAAGACAGGGTGGACTATGGCTACACCTTC.

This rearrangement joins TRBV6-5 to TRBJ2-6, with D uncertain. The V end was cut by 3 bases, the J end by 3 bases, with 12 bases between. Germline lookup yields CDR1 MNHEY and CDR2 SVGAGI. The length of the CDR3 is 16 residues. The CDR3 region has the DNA TGTGCCAGCAGTTATGGAACGGGTAGTGGGGCCAACGTCCTGACTTTC. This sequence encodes CASSYGTGSGANVLTF.

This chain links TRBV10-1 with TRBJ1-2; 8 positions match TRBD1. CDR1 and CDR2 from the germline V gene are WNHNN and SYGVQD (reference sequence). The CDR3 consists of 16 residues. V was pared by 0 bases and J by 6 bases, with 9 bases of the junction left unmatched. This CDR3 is CASSESGTGPTDGYTF. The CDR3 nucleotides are TGCGCCAGCAGTGAGTCAGGGACAGGCCCTACAGATGGCTACACCTTC.

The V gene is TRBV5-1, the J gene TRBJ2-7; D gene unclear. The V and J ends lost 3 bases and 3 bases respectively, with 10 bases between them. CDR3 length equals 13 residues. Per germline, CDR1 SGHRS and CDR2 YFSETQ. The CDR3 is CASSSADGYEQYF. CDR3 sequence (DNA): TGCGCCAGCAGCTCCGCGGACGGCTACGAGCAGTACTTC. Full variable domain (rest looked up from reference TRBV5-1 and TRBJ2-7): KAGVTQTPRYLIKTRGQQVTLSCSPISGHRSVSWYQQTPGQGLQFLFEYFSETQRNKGNFPGRFSGRQFSNSRSEMNVSTLELGDSALYLCASSSADGYEQYFGPGTRLTVT.

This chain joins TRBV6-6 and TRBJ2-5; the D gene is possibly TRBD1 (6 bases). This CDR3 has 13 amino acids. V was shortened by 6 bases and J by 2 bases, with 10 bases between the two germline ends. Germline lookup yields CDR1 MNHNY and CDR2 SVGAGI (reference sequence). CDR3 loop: CASSSQGQETQYF. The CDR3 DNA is TGTGCCAGCAGCTCTCAGGGGCAAGAGACCCAGTACTTC.

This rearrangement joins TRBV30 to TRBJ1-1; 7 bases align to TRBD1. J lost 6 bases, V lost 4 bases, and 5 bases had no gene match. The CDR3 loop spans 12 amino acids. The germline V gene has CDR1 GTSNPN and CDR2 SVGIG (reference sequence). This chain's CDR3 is CAWTRQGAEAFF. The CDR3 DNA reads TGTGCCTGGACCAGACAGGGCGCTGAAGCTTTCTTT.

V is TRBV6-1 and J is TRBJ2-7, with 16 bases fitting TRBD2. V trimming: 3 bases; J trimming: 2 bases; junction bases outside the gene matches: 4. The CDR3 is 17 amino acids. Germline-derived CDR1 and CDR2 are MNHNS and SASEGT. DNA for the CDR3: TGTGCCAGCAGTGACCCGGGACTAGCGGGAGGGACCTACGAGCAGTACTTC. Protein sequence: CASSDPGLAGGTYEQYF.

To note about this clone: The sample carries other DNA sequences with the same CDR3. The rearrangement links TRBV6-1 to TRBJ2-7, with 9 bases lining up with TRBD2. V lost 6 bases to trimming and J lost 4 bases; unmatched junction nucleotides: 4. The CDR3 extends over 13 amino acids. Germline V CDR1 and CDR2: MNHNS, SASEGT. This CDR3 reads CASRLAGLYEQYF. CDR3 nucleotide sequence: TGTGCCAGCAGGCTAGCGGGACTGTACGAGCAGTACTTC.